Below are 5 T cell receptor beta chains sequenced from a single sample in a study of cytomegalovirus exposure and HLA in healthy donors (TCRdb year 2017). Preparation of the library involved the immunoSEQ multiplex PCR assay. The multiplex PCR relied on a mix of 60 forward primers for TCR Vbeta segments and 13 reverse primers for TCR Jbeta segments. This immuneACCESS table, as held by TCRdb, lists in-frame sequences with V and J called but not all clones. Of the missing ones, under half trace to an unresolved V gene in checked studies; the others have no known cause. The sample has 180,000 or so clones on record, 72% of them singletons. The ten largest make up over 2% of the sample. Input material: PBMCs. These receptors were collected from a human donor in good health.

The CDR3 loop reads CASSYSQEGGELFF. The CDR3 DNA follows: TGTGCCAGCAGTTACTCCCAGGAAGGCGGGGAGCTGTTTTTT. The chain links TRBV6-5 to TRBJ2-2; D is undetermined. Trimming removed 0 bases at V and 7 bases at J, with 9 bases between. The CDR3 is 14 residues long. Germline V CDR1 and CDR2: MNHEY, SVGAGI.

V and J are TRBV14 and TRBJ2-7; D remains unclear. Between the trimmed V and J ends, which lost 0 bases and 0 bases, there was a span of 9 bases. This CDR3 spans 15 amino acids. CDR1 SGHDN and CDR2 FVKESK come from the germline V gene. This CDR3 reads CASSQDTPSSYEQYF. For the CDR3, the DNA is TGTGCCAGCAGCCAAGACACACCCAGCTCCTACGAGCAGTACTTC.

V and J are TRBV7-9 and TRBJ2-3; 14 nucleotides agree with TRBD2. The CDR3 has 16 amino acids. Germline V gene sequence: CDR1 SEHNR, CDR2 FQNEAQ (reference sequence). J lost 3 bases, V lost 5 bases, and 4 bases had no gene match. In nucleotides, the CDR3 is TGTGCCAGCAGCCCAGGGACTAGCGGGGGTACAGATACGCAGTATTTT. Its translation is CASSPGTSGGTDTQYF.

This clone was seen a handful of times. This rearrangement joins TRBV4-3 to TRBJ2-7; perhaps TRBD2 as D (5 bases). This CDR3 has 15 amino acids. Germline CDR1 is LGHNA and CDR2 is YSLEER. V lost 4 bases and J 4 bases, leaving 17 bases between the germline ends. In nucleotides, the CDR3 is TGCGCCAGCAGCCCCGCCCGGACTGCCGTTTACGAGCAGTACTTC. It specifies CASSPARTAVYEQYF.

Only a few counts were recorded for this clone. V and J are TRBV7-8 and TRBJ1-5; a weak D match, TRBD1 (5 bases). Germline V gene sequence: CDR1 SGHVS, CDR2 FQNEAQ. V dropped 4 bases and J dropped 6 bases, with 7 bases sitting between them. The CDR3 runs to 12 residues. For the CDR3, the DNA is TGTGCCAGCAGCTCCACAGGTCAGCCCCAGCATTTT. It codes for CASSSTGQPQHF.